These 6 T cell receptor beta chains were all obtained from the same sample, sequenced in a study of regulatory dendritic cells for organ transplantation. Data came from immunoSEQ multiplex PCR; TCRdb stores just in-frame clones and leaves some out. The table includes about 38,000 clones, just over 90% detected once. Sequences were obtained from naive CD8+ T cells from blood. The sample's subset: CD45RA+ naive T cells. The receptor source for this set is a human donor in good health.

The rearrangement joins TRBV4-3 to TRBJ1-1, with no clear D. Deletions cut 0 bases from V and 1 base from J, with 15 bases between. This CDR3 spans 17 amino acids. Germline V gives CDR1 LGHNA, CDR2 YSLEER. CDR3 sequence reads: CASSQDLDGSANTEAFF. In DNA, the CDR3 is TGCGCCAGCAGCCAAGATCTCGACGGGTCAGCGAACACTGAAGCTTTCTTT.

The chain is built from TRBV2 and TRBJ2-1, with 13 bases lining up with TRBD2. Trimming cost V 8 bases and J 9 bases; bases outside gene matches: 4. Germline lookup yields CDR1 SNHLY and CDR2 FYNNEI. This CDR3 has 13 residues. As DNA, the CDR3 is TGTGCCAGCCCGGGACTAGCGGGGAGTGAGCAGTTCTTC. Translating it yields CASPGLAGSEQFF.

The rearrangement uses TRBV30 and TRBJ1-1, with 8 bases matching TRBD1. The CDR3 runs to 14 residues. The V gene end was trimmed by 4 bases and the J gene end by 1 base; junction bases not matched to a gene: 5. CDR1 and CDR2 from the germline V gene are GTSNPN and SVGIG (reference sequence). The CDR3 reads CAWITGGANTEAFF. DNA for the CDR3: TGTGCCTGGATTACAGGGGGAGCGAACACTGAAGCTTTCTTT.

The chain links TRBV4-3 to TRBJ2-3; 8 positions agree with TRBD2. The CDR3 has 17 residues. Germline V gene sequence: CDR1 LGHNA, CDR2 YSLEER. The V segment lost 0 bases and the J segment 2 bases; nucleotides outside the gene matches: 7. The CDR3 nucleotides read TGCGCCAGCAGCCAAGATCGGGGTAGCGGGGACACAGATACGCAGTATTTT. It yields the protein CASSQDRGSGDTDTQYF.

V is TRBV7-3 and J is TRBJ2-2; D call uncertain. Looked up from germline, CDR1 is SGHTA and CDR2 is FQGTGA. V was cut by 3 bases and J by 1 base, with 3 bases left in between. The length of the CDR3 is 13 residues. The CDR3 sequence: CASSFGNTGELFF. The CDR3 DNA reads as TGTGCCAGCAGCTTTGGGAACACCGGGGAGCTGTTTTTT.

The genes are TRBV7-3 and TRBJ2-3; possibly TRBD2 for D (6 bases). CDR1 is SGHTA, CDR2 FQGTGA, per germline. The CDR3 is made up of 14 amino acids. Trimming removed 7 bases at V and 4 bases at J, with 15 bases between. CDR3 sequence: CASTSPGSADTQYF. The DNA for the CDR3 is TGTGCCAGCACCTCCCCCGGGAGCGCAGATACGCAGTATTTT.